This note documents a single T cell receptor beta chain sequence. Antigen specificity is unknown. The sample is drawn from a study of T cell responses to AZD1222 COVID-19 vaccine. About the study: Second-dose recipients at about 4 or about 12 weeks were treated as one pooled group. Findings of the study overall: The CD4 TCRs associated with vaccination extended across spike and predominated at 160-218 and 743-854. Among those given AZD1222, only five to seven were seropositive at baseline.

Trimming took 5 bases from V and 2 from J; bases not matched to a gene: 2. The CDR3 is made up of 14 amino acids. Germline loops: CDR1 MNHEY, CDR2 SVGAGI. Here immunoSEQ multiplex PCR was the method, and the copy in TCRdb shows in-frame clones only, minus some. The sample shows about 120,000 clones, around 93% of them seen only once. The origin of this receptor is an adult in good health. The V gene is TRBV6-5, the J gene TRBJ2-3; TRBD2 matches at 9 bases. This sample comprised peripheral blood, obtained on day 0 of AZD1222 vaccination. As DNA, the CDR3 is TGTGCCAGCAGTCTAGCGGGGCCCACAGATACGCAGTATTTT. Protein sequence: CASSLAGPTDTQYF.